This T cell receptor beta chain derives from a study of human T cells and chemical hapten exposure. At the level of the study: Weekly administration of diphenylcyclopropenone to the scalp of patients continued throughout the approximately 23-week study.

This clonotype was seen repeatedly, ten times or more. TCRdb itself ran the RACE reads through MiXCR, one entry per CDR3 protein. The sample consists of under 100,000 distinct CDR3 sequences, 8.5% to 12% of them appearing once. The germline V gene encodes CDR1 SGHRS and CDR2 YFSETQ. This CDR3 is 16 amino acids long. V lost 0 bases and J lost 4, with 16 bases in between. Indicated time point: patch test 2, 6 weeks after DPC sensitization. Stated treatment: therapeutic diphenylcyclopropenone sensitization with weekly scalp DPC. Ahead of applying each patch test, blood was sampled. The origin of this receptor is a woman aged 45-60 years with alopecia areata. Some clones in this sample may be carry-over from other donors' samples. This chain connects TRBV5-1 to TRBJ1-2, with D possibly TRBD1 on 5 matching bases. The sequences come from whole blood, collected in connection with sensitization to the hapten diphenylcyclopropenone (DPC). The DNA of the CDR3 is TGCGCCAGCAGCTTGGCCTTATCGACCAGGGCCTATGGCTACACCTTC. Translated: CASSLALSTRAYGYTF.